This entry concerns a single T cell receptor (beta chain). Its antigen is undetermined. Over 9 ml of fresh peripheral blood supplied the PBMCs. This record belongs to a study of T cells in Graves' hyperthyroidism and ophthalmopathy. The study, taken as a whole, reports: Most clonotypes expanded in the thyroid (above 0.001) were also present in blood. Stable hyperthyroidism was separated from ophthalmopathy by a model based on 13 V-J features.

The CDR3 consists of 16 residues. Germline V gene lookup returns CDR1 SGHNT and CDR2 YYREEE (reference sequence). Trimming cost V 4 bases and J 2 bases, with 17 bases left between them. Amplification of TCR beta CDR3 regions used RNA as the template. During a first-round RT-PCR of the TCR CDR3, the HTBI primer set was used. MiXCR, run by TCRdb on the multiplex PCR reads, gives a single entry per CDR3 protein. The repertoire holds about 640,000 distinct CDR3 sequences, with around 21% as singletons. This sequence was found in a man aged 25-40 years with Graves' ophthalmopathy. Sequenced material: blood. The chain recombines TRBV5-4 with TRBJ2-3; perhaps TRBD1 as D (5 bases). The CDR3 DNA reads TGTGCCAGCAGCGAAGGAAACAGGTTATACACAGATACGCAGTATTTT. This sequence encodes CASSEGNRLYTDTQYF.